Here is one T cell receptor (beta chain) with its context. The CDR3 has 15 amino acids. Germline V gene lookup returns CDR1 SGHTA and CDR2 FQGTGA. The V segment lost 5 bases and the J segment 5 bases; nucleotides outside the gene matches: 11. The record originates from a study of blood T cell repertoires in COVID-19. Turning to the study itself: The cDNA or gDNA used as material had been derived from T cells, B-cell-depleted T cells, or PBMCs.

Seattle researchers signed up patients amid active infection and tracked them longitudinally. Authors' processing steps: Scientists estimated how many nucleated cells there were by amplifying reference gene primers. Sequencing used immunoSEQ multiplex PCR; TCRdb keeps in-frame clones, though not all of them. Clone size and the V and J calls come from that table; the DNA yielded D and trimming. This table has 120,000 or so clones, around 90% appearing once. The chain recombines TRBV7-3 with TRBJ2-7; the match to TRBD2 covers 8 bases. Sequencing was carried out using peripheral blood. The receptor comes from a man in his fifties or sixties with COVID-19, enrolled during active disease. The CDR3 DNA follows: TGTGCCAGCAGCCCTACTAGCGGACCTCCGCACGAGCAGTACTTC. Translation: CASSPTSGPPHEQYF. The full variable domain, completed using reference TRBV7-3 and TRBJ2-7, is GAGVSQTPSNKVTEKGKYVELRCDPISGHTALYWYRQSLGQGPEFLIYFQGTGAADDSGLPNDRFFAVRPEGSVSTLKIQRTERGDSAVYLCASSPTSGPPHEQYFGPGTRLTVT.